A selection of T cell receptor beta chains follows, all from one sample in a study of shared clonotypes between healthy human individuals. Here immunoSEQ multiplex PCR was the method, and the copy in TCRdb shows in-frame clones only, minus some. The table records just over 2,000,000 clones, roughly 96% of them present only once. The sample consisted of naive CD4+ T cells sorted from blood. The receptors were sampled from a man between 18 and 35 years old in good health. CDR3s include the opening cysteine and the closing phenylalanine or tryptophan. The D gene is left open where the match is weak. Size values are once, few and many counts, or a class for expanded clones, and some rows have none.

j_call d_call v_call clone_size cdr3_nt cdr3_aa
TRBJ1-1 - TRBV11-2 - TGTGCCAGCAGCTTAGGTACAACCCCCCCTCGAGCTTTCTTT CASSLGTTPPRAFF
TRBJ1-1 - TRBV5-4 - TGTGCCAGCAGCTCGACAGATATTATGAACACTGAAGCTTTCTTT CASSSTDIMNTEAFF
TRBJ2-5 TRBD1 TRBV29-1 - TGCAGCCTCGACGATATGGGGACAGGGACCCAGTACTTC CSLDDMGTGTQYF
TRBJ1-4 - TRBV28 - TGTGCCAGCAGTGAAAAGAATAAGAATGAAAAACTGTTTTTT CASSEKNKNEKLFF
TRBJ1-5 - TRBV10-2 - TGCGCCAGCAGTGACAGGGCAACTAATCAGCCCCAGCATTTT CASSDRATNQPQHF
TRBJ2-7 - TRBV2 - TGTGCCAGCAGGGTAGACGGGGTTTTCTACGAGCAGTACTTC CASRVDGVFYEQYF
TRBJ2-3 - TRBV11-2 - TGTGCCAGCAGCTTAGATGGCGTCACAGATACGCAGTATTTT CASSLDGVTDTQYF
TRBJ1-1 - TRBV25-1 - TGTGCCAGCAGTGACCCACGGGGGGGCACTGAAGCTTTCTTT CASSDPRGGTEAFF
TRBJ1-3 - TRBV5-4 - TGTGCCAGCAGCTCAAGTCCGGGCGACCCTGGAAACACCATATATTTT CASSSSPGDPGNTIYF
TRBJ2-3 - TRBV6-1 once TGTGCCAGCAGTGAACTCGGGCCAGATACGCAGTATTTT CASSELGPDTQYF
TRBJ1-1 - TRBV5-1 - TGCGCCAGCAGCTTGGGACCGCATGGACGTTTGAACACTGAAGCTTTCTTT CASSLGPHGRLNTEAFF
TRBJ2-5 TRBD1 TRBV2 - TGTGCCAGCAGTGAGCCCGCAGGGGGCGGAGAGACCCAGTACTTC CASSEPAGGGETQYF
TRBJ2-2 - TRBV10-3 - TGTGCCATCAGTGAGTCAGGCCAGACCACCGGGGAGCTGTTTTTT CAISESGQTTGELFF
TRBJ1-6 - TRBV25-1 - TGTGCCAGCAGTGAACAGGGGTCAAATTCACCCCTCCACTTT CASSEQGSNSPLHF
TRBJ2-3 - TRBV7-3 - TGTGCCAGCAGCCTCGCGGGCGAGCGCACAGATACGCAGTATTTT CASSLAGERTDTQYF
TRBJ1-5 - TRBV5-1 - TGCGCCAGCAGCCTGGACAGTTCTAGCAATCAGCCCCAGCATTTT CASSLDSSSNQPQHF
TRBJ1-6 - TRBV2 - TGTGCCACCCGCGGGAGGGAAAGTTCACCCCTCCACTTT CATRGRESSPLHF
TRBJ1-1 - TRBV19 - TGTGCCAGTAGTAACCGGGTCTGGGCTGAAGCTTTCTTT CASSNRVWAEAFF
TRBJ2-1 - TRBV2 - TGTGCCAGCAGTGGGGCCCGCGGCTCCTACAATGAGCAGTTCTTC CASSGARGSYNEQFF